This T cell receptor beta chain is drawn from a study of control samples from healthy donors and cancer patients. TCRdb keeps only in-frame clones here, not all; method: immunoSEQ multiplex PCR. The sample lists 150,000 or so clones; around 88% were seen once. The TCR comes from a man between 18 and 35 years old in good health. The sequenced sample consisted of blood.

This CDR3 reads CASRSVGTGNGELFF. The DNA for the CDR3 is TGTGCCAGCCGCTCCGTCGGGACAGGGAATGGGGAGCTGTTTTTT. The chain recombines TRBV27 with TRBJ2-2; 9 bases fit TRBD1. Germline V lookup: CDR1 MNHEY, CDR2 SMNVEV (reference sequence). There are 15 residues in the CDR3. Trimming cost V 8 bases and J 8 bases; bases outside gene matches: 12.